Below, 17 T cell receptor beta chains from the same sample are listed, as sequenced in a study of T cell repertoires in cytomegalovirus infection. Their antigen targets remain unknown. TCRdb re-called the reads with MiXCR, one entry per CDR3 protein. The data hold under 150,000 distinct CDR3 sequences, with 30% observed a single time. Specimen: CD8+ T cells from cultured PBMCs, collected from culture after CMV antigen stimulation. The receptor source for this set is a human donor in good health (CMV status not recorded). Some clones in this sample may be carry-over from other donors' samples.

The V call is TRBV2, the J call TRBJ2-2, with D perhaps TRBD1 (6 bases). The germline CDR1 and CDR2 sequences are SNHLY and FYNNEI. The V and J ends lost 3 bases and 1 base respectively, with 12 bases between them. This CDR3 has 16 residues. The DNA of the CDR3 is TGTGCCAGCAGTGATCACAACAGGGTGAACACCGGGGAGCTGTTTTTT. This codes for CASSDHNRVNTGELFF.

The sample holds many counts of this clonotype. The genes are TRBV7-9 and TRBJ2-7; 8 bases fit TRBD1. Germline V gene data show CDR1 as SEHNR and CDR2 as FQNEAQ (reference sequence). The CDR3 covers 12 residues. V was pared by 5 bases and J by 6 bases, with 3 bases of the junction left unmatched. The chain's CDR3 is CASSDQGAEQYF. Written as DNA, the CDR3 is TGTGCCAGCAGCGACCAGGGGGCCGAGCAGTACTTC.

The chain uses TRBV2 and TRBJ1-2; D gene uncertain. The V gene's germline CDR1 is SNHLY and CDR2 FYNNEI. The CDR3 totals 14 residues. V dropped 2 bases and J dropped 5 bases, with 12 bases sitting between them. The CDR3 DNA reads TGTGCCAGCAGTGAATCTAGGTACTTGTATGGCTACACCTTC. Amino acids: CASSESRYLYGYTF.

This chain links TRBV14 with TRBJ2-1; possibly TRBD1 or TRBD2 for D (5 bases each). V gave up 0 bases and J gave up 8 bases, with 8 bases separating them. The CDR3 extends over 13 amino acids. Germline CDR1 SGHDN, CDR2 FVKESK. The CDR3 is CASSQDWGYEQFF. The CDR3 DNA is TGTGCCAGCAGCCAAGATTGGGGGTATGAGCAGTTCTTC.

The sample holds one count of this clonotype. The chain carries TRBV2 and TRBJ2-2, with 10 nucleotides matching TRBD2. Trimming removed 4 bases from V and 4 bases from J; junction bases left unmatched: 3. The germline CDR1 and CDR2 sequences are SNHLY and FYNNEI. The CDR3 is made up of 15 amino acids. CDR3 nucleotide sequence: TGTGCCAGCAGTGTAGTAGCGGGGGGCACCGGGGAGCTGTTTTTT. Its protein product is CASSVVAGGTGELFF.

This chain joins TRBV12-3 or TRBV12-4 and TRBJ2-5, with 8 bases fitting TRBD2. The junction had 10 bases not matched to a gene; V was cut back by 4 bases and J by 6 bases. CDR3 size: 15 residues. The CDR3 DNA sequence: TGTGCCAGCAGTTCTCTCGGGGGGGCGTCGCAGACCCAGTACTTC. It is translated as CASSSLGGASQTQYF.

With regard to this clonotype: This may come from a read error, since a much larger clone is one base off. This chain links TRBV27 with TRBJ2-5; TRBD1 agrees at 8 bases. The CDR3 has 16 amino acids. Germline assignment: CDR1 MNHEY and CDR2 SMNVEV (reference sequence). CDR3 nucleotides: TGTACCAGCAGTACCGGGACAGGTTCTTTAGGGGAGACCCAGTACTTC. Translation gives CTSSTGTGSLGETQYF.

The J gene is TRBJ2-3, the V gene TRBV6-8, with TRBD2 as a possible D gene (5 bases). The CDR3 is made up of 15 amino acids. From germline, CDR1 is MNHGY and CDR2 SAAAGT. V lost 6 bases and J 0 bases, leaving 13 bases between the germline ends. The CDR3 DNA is TGTGCCAGCAGCCCCTGGGAGACTAGCACAGATACGCAGTATTTT. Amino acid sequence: CASSPWETSTDTQYF.

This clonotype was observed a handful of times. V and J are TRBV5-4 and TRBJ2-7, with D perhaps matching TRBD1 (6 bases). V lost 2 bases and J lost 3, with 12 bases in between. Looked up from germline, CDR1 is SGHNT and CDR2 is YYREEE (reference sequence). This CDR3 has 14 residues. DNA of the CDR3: TGTGCCAGCAGCTTTGATGGGGGCCACTACGAGCAGTACTTC. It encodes CASSFDGGHYEQYF.

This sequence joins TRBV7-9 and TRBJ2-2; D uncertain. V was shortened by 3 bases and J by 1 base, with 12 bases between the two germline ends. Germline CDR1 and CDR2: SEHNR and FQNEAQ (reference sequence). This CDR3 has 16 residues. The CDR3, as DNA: TGTGCCAGCAGCTTTCCCAAGTCTTTGAACACCGGGGAGCTGTTTTTT. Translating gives CASSFPKSLNTGELFF.

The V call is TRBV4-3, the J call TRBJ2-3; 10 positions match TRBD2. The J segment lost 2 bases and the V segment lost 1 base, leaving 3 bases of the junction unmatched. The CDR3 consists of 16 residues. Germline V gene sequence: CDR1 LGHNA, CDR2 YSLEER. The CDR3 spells CASSQGTSGTTDTQYF. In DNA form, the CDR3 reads TGCGCCAGCAGCCAAGGGACTAGCGGAACCACAGATACGCAGTATTTT.

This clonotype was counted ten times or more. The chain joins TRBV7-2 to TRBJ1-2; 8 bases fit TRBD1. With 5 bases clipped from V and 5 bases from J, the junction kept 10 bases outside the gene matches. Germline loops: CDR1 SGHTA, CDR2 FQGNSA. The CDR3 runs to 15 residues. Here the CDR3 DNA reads TGTGCCAGCAGCGTCGGACAGGGACTCGGGTATGGCTACACCTTC. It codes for CASSVGQGLGYGYTF.

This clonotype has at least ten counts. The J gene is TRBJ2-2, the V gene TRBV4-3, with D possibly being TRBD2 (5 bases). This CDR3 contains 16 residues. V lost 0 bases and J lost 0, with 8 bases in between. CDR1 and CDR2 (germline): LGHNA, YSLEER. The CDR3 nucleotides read TGCGCCAGCAGCCAAGAACTAGTTGCGAACACCGGGGAGCTGTTTTTT. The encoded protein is CASSQELVANTGELFF.

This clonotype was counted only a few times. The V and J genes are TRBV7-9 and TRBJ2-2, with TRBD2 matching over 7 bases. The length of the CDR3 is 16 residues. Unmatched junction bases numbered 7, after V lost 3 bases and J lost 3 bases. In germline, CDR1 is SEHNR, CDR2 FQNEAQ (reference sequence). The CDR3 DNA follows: TGTGCCAGCAGCTTGGACTGGGGGGGGGACACCGGGGAGCTGTTTTTT. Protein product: CASSLDWGGDTGELFF.

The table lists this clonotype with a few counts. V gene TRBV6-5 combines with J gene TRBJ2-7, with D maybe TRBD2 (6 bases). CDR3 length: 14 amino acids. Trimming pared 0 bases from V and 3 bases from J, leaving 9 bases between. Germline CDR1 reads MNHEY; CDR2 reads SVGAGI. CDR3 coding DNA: TGTGCCAGCAGTTACTCGCGCGGGGACTACGAGCAGTACTTC. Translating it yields CASSYSRGDYEQYF.

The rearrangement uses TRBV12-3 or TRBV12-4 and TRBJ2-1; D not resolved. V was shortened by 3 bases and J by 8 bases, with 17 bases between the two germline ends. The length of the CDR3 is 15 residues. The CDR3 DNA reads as TGTGCCAGCAGTTTCTCGGGCCAAGCCCCAGATGAGCAGTTCTTC. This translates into CASSFSGQAPDEQFF.

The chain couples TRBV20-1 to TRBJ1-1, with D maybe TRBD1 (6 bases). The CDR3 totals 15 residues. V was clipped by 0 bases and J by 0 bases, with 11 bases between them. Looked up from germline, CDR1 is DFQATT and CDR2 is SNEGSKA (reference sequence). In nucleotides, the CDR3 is TGCAGTGCTAGAGATCCAACAGGGTTGAACACTGAAGCTTTCTTT. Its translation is CSARDPTGLNTEAFF.